These T cell receptor beta chains were read from a single sample in a study of beta chain features in type 1 diabetes. The repertoire was sequenced with immunoSEQ multiplex PCR; TCRdb's copy has only in-frame clones and lacks some. Here the sample spans 400,000 to 550,000 clones, over 10% being singletons. Sequencing was done on a sample of naive CD4+ T cells from blood. The receptors stem from a woman in her late teens or twenties in good health. CDR3s include the opening cysteine and the closing phenylalanine or tryptophan. Each record gives: CDR3 length, D gene, V gene, J gene, clone size, CDR3 DNA, CDR3 protein. The D gene is left open where the match is weak. For some rows the clone size is stated as once, few or many, or as a class when expanded; others skip it.

cdr3_length: 15
d_call: .
v_call: TRBV7-3
j_call: TRBJ2-1
clone_size: few
cdr3_nt: TGTGCCAGCAGTGCGACCGGGGCCTTAACCAATGAGCAGTTCTTC
cdr3_aa: CASSATGALTNEQFF

cdr3_length: 14
d_call: TRBD2
v_call: TRBV11-3
j_call: TRBJ2-3
clone_size: .
cdr3_nt: TGTGCCAGCAGCGCCGGGAGGTACACAGATACGCAGTATTTT
cdr3_aa: CASSAGRYTDTQYF

cdr3_length: 17
d_call: .
v_call: TRBV28
j_call: TRBJ2-3
clone_size: few
cdr3_nt: TGTGCCAGCAGTTTCGGGGTGGGCGGGACAGTCACAGATACGCAGTATTTT
cdr3_aa: CASSFGVGGTVTDTQYF

cdr3_length: 16
d_call: .
v_call: TRBV7-2
j_call: TRBJ2-5
clone_size: .
cdr3_nt: TGTGCCAGCAGCTTAGATTTCAGGGGAGGAGAAGAGACCCAGTACTTC
cdr3_aa: CASSLDFRGGEETQYF

cdr3_length: 15
d_call: TRBD1
v_call: TRBV27
j_call: TRBJ1-1
clone_size: .
cdr3_nt: TGTGCCAGCAGTCCGAGACAGGGGCCGCACACTGAAGCTTTCTTT
cdr3_aa: CASSPRQGPHTEAFF

cdr3_length: 15
d_call: .
v_call: TRBV6-1
j_call: TRBJ2-6
clone_size: .
cdr3_nt: TGTGCCAGCAGTGAAGCCGGATCTGGGGCCAACGTCCTGACTTTC
cdr3_aa: CASSEAGSGANVLTF

cdr3_length: 19
d_call: .
v_call: TRBV14
j_call: TRBJ2-5
clone_size: few
cdr3_nt: TGTGCCAGCAGCCAAGATCGGGGCTACCCACCAATCCTCCAAGAGACCCAGTACTTC
cdr3_aa: CASSQDRGYPPILQETQYF

cdr3_length: 15
d_call: .
v_call: TRBV5-1
j_call: TRBJ2-2
clone_size: few
cdr3_nt: TGCGCCAGCAGCTTGGATTTAAGAAGCGCCGGGGAGCTGTTTTTT
cdr3_aa: CASSLDLRSAGELFF

cdr3_length: 15
d_call: TRBD1
v_call: TRBV7-9
j_call: TRBJ1-4
clone_size: .
cdr3_nt: TGTGCCAGCAGCATAGGACAGGCGATGGGAGAAAAACTGTTTTTT
cdr3_aa: CASSIGQAMGEKLFF

cdr3_length: 14
d_call: .
v_call: TRBV7-2
j_call: TRBJ2-3
clone_size: few
cdr3_nt: TGTGCCAGCAGTGCGGGACTCCGCACAGATACGCAGTATTTT
cdr3_aa: CASSAGLRTDTQYF

cdr3_length: 16
d_call: TRBD1
v_call: TRBV7-2
j_call: TRBJ1-4
clone_size: .
cdr3_nt: TGTGCCAGCAGCTTAGCCGGGACAGGGACTAATGAAAAACTGTTTTTT
cdr3_aa: CASSLAGTGTNEKLFF

cdr3_length: 14
d_call: .
v_call: TRBV29-1
j_call: TRBJ1-2
clone_size: few
cdr3_nt: TGCAGCGTTGTGTTCTCAGGGGCTAACTATGGCTACACCTTC
cdr3_aa: CSVVFSGANYGYTF

cdr3_length: 13
d_call: .
v_call: TRBV2
j_call: TRBJ1-4
clone_size: .
cdr3_nt: TGTGCCAGCGAGCGCGGACGGATGGAAAAACTGTTTTTT
cdr3_aa: CASERGRMEKLFF

cdr3_length: 15
d_call: .
v_call: TRBV11-3
j_call: TRBJ2-7
clone_size: few
cdr3_nt: TGTGCCAGCAGCCCACGTACCCGTCGTGAAGGGGAGCAGTACTTC
cdr3_aa: CASSPRTRREGEQYF

cdr3_length: 16
d_call: .
v_call: TRBV2
j_call: TRBJ1-3
clone_size: few
cdr3_nt: TGTGCCAGCAGTGAAGGGGGACGGTTCTCTGGAAACACCATATATTTT
cdr3_aa: CASSEGGRFSGNTIYF

cdr3_length: 15
d_call: .
v_call: TRBV9
j_call: TRBJ2-2
clone_size: few
cdr3_nt: TGTGCCAGCAGCGTAGAGCCCCGGGACACCGGGGAGCTGTTTTTT
cdr3_aa: CASSVEPRDTGELFF